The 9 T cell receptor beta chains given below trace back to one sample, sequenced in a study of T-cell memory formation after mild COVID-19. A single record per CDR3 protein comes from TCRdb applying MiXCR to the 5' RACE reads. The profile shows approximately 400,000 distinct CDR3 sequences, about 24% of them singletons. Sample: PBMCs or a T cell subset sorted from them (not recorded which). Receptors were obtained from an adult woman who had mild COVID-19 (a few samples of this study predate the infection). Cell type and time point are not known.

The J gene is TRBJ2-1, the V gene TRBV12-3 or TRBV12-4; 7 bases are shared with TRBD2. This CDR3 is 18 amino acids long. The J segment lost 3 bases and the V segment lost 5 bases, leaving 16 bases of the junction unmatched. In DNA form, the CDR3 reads TGTGCCAGCAGTGCTCGTCTTCCAGGGCTAGCGGACTACAATGAGCAGTTCTTC. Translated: CASSARLPGLADYNEQFF.

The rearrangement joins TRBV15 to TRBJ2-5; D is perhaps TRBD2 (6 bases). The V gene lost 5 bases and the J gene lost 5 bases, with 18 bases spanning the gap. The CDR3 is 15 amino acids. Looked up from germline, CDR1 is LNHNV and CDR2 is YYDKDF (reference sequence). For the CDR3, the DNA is TGTGCCACCAGCTATGCTGGAGGGCCCGGGGAGACCCAGTACTTC. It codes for CATSYAGGPGETQYF.

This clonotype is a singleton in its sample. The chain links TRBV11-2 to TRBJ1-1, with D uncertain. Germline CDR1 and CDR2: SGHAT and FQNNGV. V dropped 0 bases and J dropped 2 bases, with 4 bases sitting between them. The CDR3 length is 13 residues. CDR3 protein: CASSLDYNTEAFF. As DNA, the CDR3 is TGTGCCAGCAGCTTAGACTACAACACTGAAGCTTTCTTT.

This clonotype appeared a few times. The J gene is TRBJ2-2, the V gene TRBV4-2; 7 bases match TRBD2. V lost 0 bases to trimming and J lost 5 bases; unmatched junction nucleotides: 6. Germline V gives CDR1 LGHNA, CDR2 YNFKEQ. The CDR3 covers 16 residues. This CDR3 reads CASSQEWRGRTGELFF. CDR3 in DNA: TGTGCCAGCAGCCAAGAGTGGCGGGGGAGAACCGGGGAGCTGTTTTTT.

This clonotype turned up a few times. The DNA of the CDR3 is TGTGCCAGCGGACCGACTACCTACGAGCAGTACTTC. Translated: CASGPTTYEQYF. The gene calls are TRBV6-2 or TRBV6-3 and TRBJ2-7, with a possible D match to TRBD2 (5 bases). The CDR3 sequence is 12 residues long. Germline V gene sequence: CDR1 MNHEY, CDR2 SVGEGT. The germline V and J ends were trimmed by 8 bases and 2 bases, with 10 bases remaining between them.

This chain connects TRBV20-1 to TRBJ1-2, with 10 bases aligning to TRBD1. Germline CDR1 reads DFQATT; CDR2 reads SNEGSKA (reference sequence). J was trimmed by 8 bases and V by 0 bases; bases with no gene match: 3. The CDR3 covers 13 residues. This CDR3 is CSAREGQGGGYTF. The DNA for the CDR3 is TGCAGTGCTAGAGAAGGACAGGGGGGAGGCTACACCTTC.

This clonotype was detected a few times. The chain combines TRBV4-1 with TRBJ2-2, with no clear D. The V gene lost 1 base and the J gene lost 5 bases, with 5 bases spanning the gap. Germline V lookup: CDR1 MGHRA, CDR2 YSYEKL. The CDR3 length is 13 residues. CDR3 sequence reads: CASSQGLTGELFF. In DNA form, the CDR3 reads TGCGCCAGCAGCCAAGGCCTAACCGGGGAGCTGTTTTTT.

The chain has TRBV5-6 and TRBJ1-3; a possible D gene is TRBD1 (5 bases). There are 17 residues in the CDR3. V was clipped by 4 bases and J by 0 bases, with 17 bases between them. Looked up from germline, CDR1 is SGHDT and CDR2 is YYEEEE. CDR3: CASSLVTGGSSGNTIYF. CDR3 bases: TGTGCCAGCAGCCTGGTTACAGGCGGTAGCTCTGGAAACACCATATATTTT. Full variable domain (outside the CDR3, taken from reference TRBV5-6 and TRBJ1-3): DAGVTQSPTHLIKTRGQQVTLRCSPKSGHDTVSWYQQALGQGPQFIFQYYEEEERQRGNFPDRFSGHQFPNYSSELNVNALLLGDSALYLCASSLVTGGSSGNTIYFGEGSWLTVV.

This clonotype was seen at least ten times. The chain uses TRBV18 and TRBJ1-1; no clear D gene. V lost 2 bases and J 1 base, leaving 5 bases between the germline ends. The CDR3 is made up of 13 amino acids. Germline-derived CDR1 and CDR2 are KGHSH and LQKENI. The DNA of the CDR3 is TGTGCCAGCTCACCAATACAGAACACTGAAGCTTTCTTT. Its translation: CASSPIQNTEAFF.